The 13 T cell receptor beta chains below were found in one sample sequenced in a study of blood T cell repertoires in COVID-19. The repertoire was sequenced with immunoSEQ multiplex PCR; TCRdb's copy has only in-frame clones and lacks some. The sample has 240,000 or so clones, about 70% seen once. The sample was peripheral blood. Receptors originate from a woman aged 80 or older with acute or convalescent COVID-19.

V and J are TRBV19 and TRBJ1-6; TRBD1 is a possible D gene (6 bases). V was trimmed by 7 bases and J by 1 base, leaving 14 bases between them. CDR3 length: 16 residues. In germline, CDR1 is LNHDA, CDR2 SQIVND (reference sequence). The DNA for the CDR3 is TGTGCCAGTAAAGATACAGGGAATTCCTATAATTCACCCCTCCACTTT. Its translation is CASKDTGNSYNSPLHF. The full variable domain, in which reference TRBV19 and TRBJ1-6 provide the parts outside the CDR3, is DGGITQSPKYLFRKEGQNVTLSCEQNLNHDAMYWYRQDPGQGLRLIYYSQIVNDFQKGDIAEGYSVSREKKESFPLTVTSAQKNPTAFYLCASKDTGNSYNSPLHFGNGTRLTVT.

This clone has a handful of counts. V gene TRBV5-1 combines with J gene TRBJ1-2; TRBD1 matches 12 bases. Unmatched junction bases numbered 7, after V lost 4 bases and J lost 3 bases. The CDR3 extends over 16 amino acids. Germline values: CDR1 SGHRS, CDR2 YFSETQ. CDR3 sequence (DNA): TGCGCCAGCAGCACGACCGGGACAGGGGGCGACTATGGCTACACCTTC. Encoded protein: CASSTTGTGGDYGYTF.

This chain uses TRBV20-1 with TRBJ2-3; the D is unclear. Trimming took off 3 bases at V and 2 bases at J, with 9 bases between the two ends. Germline V lookup: CDR1 DFQATT, CDR2 SNEGSKA (reference sequence). The CDR3 consists of 13 residues. This CDR3 is CSASILFTDTQYF. The CDR3 DNA reads TGCAGTGCTAGTATATTGTTCACAGATACGCAGTATTTT.

This clone came up a few times. This chain connects TRBV3-1 (or the pseudogene TRBV3-2) to TRBJ2-5; TRBD1 is a possible D gene (7 bases). CDR1 LGHDT and CDR2 YNNKEL come from the germline V gene (reference sequence). The CDR3 totals 16 residues. The V gene lost 4 bases and the J gene lost 7 bases, with 22 bases spanning the gap. The CDR3 sequence is CASSPTGITRRGTQYF. The CDR3 DNA reads as TGTGCCAGCAGCCCGACAGGGATCACGCGGCGGGGGACCCAGTACTTC.

This clone has only one observation. The V call is TRBV2, the J call TRBJ1-5, with a weak D call TRBD1 (6 bases). This CDR3 has 13 amino acids. Germline CDR1 reads SNHLY; CDR2 reads FYNNEI. V was clipped by 4 bases and J by 7 bases, with 11 bases between them. The CDR3 protein is CASSGTELQPQHF. The CDR3, as DNA: TGTGCCAGCAGTGGGACAGAACTACAGCCCCAGCATTTT.

The chain links TRBV19 to TRBJ2-5, with D perhaps matching TRBD1 (6 bases). Trimming shortened V by 10 bases and J by 1 base, and 16 bases separated the two germline ends. CDR1 LNHDA and CDR2 SQIVND come from the germline V gene (reference sequence). CDR3 length: 14 amino acids. CDR3 sequence (DNA): TGTGCCACACGAAGGCAGGGGACCCAAGAGACCCAGTACTTC. Translating gives CATRRQGTQETQYF.

The rearrangement uses TRBV3-1 (or the pseudogene TRBV3-2) and TRBJ2-7; weak D call: TRBD1 (5 bases). CDR3 length: 16 amino acids. Trimming took off 1 base at V and 4 bases at J, with 17 bases between the two ends. Germline V gene data show CDR1 as LGHDT and CDR2 as YNNKEL (reference sequence). The DNA for the CDR3 is TGTGCCAGCAGCCAAGGGGGCGCAGGGATAAGGTACGAGCAGTACTTC. This translates into CASSQGGAGIRYEQYF.

The chain links TRBV2 to TRBJ2-3; 8 bases agree with TRBD2. Trimming cost V 5 bases and J 5 bases; bases outside gene matches: 12. This CDR3 is 16 amino acids long. Germline CDR1 SNHLY, CDR2 FYNNEI. CDR3 DNA: TGTGCCAGCAGTAGAGAAGGGAGCGGGGGAGGAGATACGCAGTATTTT. The encoded protein is CASSREGSGGGDTQYF.

V is TRBV19 and J is TRBJ1-1, with D unclear. The CDR3 is made up of 13 amino acids. Trimming pared 4 bases from V and 4 bases from J, leaving 10 bases between. Germline V gene lookup returns CDR1 LNHDA and CDR2 SQIVND (reference sequence). This CDR3 is CASSTVAGTEAFF. DNA of the CDR3: TGTGCCAGTAGTACGGTAGCGGGCACTGAAGCTTTCTTT.

V and J are TRBV6-6 and TRBJ1-3; D uncertain. Trimming took 5 bases from V and 3 from J, leaving 14 bases between them. Germline V lookup: CDR1 MNHNY, CDR2 SVGAGI (reference sequence). The CDR3 runs 15 residues. The CDR3 region has the DNA TGTGCCAGCAGTGCCTCGGGGAATTATGGAAACACCATATATTTT. Its protein product is CASSASGNYGNTIYF.

This chain uses TRBV12-3 or TRBV12-4 with TRBJ1-2; unclear D gene. The CDR3 spans 11 residues. The germline V and J ends were trimmed by 2 bases and 11 bases, with 9 bases remaining between them. CDR3 sequence reads: CASSLMAAYTF. CDR3 in DNA: TGTGCCAGCAGTTTAATGGCGGCTTACACCTTC.

This clone has only a few counts. The DNA for the CDR3 is TGTGCCAGCAGTGAAAGGGAGGGGTACACTGAAGCTTTCTTT. Translation gives CASSEREGYTEAFF. This chain uses TRBV2 with TRBJ1-1; TRBD1 is a possible D gene (5 bases). This CDR3 is built from 14 residues. Germline V gene data show CDR1 as SNHLY and CDR2 as FYNNEI. The V end lost 2 bases, the J end lost 3 bases, and 10 bases lay between the germline ends.

CDR3 sequence: CASSRGADSNQPQHF. CDR3 DNA sequence: TGTGCCAGCTCCAGGGGGGCGGATAGCAATCAGCCCCAGCATTTT. The chain recombines TRBV9 with TRBJ1-5; TRBD1 matches at 7 bases. CDR3 size: 15 residues. V lost 7 bases to trimming and J lost 0 bases; unmatched junction nucleotides: 7. Germline CDR1 is SGDLS and CDR2 is YYNGEE.